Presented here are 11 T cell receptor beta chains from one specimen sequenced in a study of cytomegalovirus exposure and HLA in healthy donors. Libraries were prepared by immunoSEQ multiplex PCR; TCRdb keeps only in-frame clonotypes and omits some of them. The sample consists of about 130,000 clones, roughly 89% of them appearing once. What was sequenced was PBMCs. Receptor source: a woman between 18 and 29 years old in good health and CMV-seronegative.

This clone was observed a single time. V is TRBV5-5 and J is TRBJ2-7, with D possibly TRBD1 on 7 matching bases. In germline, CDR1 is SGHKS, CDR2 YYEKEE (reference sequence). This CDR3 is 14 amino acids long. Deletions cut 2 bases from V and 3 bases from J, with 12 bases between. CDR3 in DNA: TGTGCCAGCAGCTTAAGACAGGGAGGCTACGAGCAGTACGTC. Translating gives CASSLRQGGYEQYV.

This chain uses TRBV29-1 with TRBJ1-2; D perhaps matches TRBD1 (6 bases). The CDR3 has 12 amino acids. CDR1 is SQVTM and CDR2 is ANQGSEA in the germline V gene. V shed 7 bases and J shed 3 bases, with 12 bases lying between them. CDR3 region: CSAGRGDYGYTF. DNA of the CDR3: TGCAGCGCGGGCAGGGGCGACTATGGCTACACCTTC.

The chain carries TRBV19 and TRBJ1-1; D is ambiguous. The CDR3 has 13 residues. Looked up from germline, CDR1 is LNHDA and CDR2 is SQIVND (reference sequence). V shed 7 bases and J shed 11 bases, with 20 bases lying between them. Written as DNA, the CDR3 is TGTGCCAGTAAGCCCCGCACCTCTAGAGACGCTTTCTTT. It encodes CASKPRTSRDAFF.

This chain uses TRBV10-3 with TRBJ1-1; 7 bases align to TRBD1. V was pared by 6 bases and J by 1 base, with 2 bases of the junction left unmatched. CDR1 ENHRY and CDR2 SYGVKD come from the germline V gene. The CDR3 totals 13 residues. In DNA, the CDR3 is TGTGCCATCAGCCGACAGGGGAACACTGAAGCTTTCTTT. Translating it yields CAISRQGNTEAFF.

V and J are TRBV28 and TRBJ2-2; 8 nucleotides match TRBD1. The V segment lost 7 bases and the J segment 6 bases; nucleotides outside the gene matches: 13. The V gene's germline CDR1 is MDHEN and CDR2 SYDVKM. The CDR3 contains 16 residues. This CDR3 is CASTESGTGGAGELFF. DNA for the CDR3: TGTGCCAGCACCGAATCCGGGACAGGCGGCGCCGGGGAGCTGTTTTTT.

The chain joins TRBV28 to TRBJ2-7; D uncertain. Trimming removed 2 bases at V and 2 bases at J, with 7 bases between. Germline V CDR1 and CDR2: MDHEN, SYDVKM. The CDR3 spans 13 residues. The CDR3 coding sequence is TGTGCCAGCAGTTTAACTTTCCCCTACGAGCAGTACTTC. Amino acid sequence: CASSLTFPYEQYF.

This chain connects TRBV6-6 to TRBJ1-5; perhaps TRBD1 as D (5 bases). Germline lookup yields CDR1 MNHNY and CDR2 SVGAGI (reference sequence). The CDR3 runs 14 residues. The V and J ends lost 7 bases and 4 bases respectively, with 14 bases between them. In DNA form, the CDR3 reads TGTGCCAGCAATACGAGGGGAGGAAATCAGCCCCAGCATTTT. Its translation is CASNTRGGNQPQHF.

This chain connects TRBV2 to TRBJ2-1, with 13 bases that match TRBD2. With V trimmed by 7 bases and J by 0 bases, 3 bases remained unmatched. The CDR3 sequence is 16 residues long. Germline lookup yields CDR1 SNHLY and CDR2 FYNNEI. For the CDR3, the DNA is TGTGCCAGCACCGGGACTAGCGGGAACTCCTACAATGAGCAGTTCTTC. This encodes CASTGTSGNSYNEQFF.

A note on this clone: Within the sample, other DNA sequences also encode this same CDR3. The CDR3 is CASSSGQGNQPQHF. CDR3 nucleotides: TGTGCCAGCAGCTCGGGACAGGGGAATCAGCCCCAGCATTTT. This chain uses TRBV6-5 with TRBJ1-5, with TRBD1 identical over 10 bases. Germline CDR1 MNHEY, CDR2 SVGAGI. The junction had 3 bases not matched to a gene; V was cut back by 6 bases and J by 4 bases. This CDR3 contains 14 residues.

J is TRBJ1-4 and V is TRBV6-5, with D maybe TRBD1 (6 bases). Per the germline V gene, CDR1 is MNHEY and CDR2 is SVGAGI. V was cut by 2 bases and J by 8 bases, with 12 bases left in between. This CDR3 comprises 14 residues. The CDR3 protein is CASSYQGREEKLFF. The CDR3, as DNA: TGTGCCAGCAGTTACCAGGGGAGGGAAGAAAAACTGTTTTTT.

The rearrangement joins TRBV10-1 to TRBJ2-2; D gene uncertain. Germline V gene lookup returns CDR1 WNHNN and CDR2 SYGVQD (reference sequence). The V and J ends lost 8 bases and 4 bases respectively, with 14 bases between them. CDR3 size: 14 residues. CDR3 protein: CASEQRHGTGELFF. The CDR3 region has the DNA TGCGCCAGCGAGCAGAGACACGGCACCGGGGAGCTGTTTTTT.